Listed here is a single T cell receptor (beta chain). Assay: immunoSEQ multiplex PCR; the TCRdb copy retains only in-frame clones and omits some. This table holds around 150,000 clones, 70% to 90% found once. These data come from a study of blood T cell repertoires in COVID-19. The length of the CDR3 is 17 residues. V lost 2 bases to trimming and J lost 3 bases; unmatched junction nucleotides: 12. The germline V gene has CDR1 ENHRY and CDR2 SYGVKD. The TCR sequence derives from a woman aged 50 to 65 with acute COVID-19. V gene TRBV10-3 combines with J gene TRBJ2-7; TRBD1 agrees at 8 bases. Sequencing used PBMCs or T cells enriched from blood (not recorded which). CDR3 nucleotides: TGTGCCATCAGTGAGCCCGAGCCGGGACAGGCGAACTACGAGCAGTACTTC. Amino acid sequence: CAISEPEPGQANYEQYF.